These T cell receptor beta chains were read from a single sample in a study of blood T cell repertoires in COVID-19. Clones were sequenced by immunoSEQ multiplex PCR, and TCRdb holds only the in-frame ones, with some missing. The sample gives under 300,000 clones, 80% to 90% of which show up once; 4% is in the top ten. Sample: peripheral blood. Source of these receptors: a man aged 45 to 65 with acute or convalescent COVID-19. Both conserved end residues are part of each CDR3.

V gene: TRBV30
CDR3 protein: CAWSVLSNQPQHF

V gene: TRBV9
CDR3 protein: CASSVRGQETQYF

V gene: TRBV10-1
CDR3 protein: CASSDRAGGTEAFF

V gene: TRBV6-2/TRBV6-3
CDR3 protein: CASSGTGIDEQYF

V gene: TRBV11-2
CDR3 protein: CASSFNYEQYF

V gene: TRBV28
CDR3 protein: CASSFQTSGRYIQYF

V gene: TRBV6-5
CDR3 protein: CASSTTGYGYTF

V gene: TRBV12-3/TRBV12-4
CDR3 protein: CASSPGFGYTF

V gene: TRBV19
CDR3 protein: CASIPGWGLFQPQHF

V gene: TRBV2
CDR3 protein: CASRGTEGSEKLFF

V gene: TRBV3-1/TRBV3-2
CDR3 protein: CASSQEGSGGGTQYF

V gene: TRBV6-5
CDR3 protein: CASSPAGAGNQPQHF

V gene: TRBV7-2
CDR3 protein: CASSFSTNTEAFF

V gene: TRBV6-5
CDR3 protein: CASGSGSGDSYEQYF

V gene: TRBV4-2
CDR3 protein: CASSQEAGGSGELFF

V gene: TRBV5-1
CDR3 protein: CASSLGTAGNTIYF

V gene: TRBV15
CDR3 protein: CATSSDPRGNYGYTF

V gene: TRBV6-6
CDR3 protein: CASRPTVSGNTIYF

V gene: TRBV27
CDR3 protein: CASSLTRHYNEQFF

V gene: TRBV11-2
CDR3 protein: CASSFSPATGTSYEQYF

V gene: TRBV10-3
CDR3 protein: CAIQGTYSEQYF

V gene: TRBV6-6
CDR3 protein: CASSGIYSYEQYF

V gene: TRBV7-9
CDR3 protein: CASSLFGRRGIGEQYF

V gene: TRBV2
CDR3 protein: CASTGQGGADTEAFF

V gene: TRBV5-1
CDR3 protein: CASSLAGQGRKNIQYF

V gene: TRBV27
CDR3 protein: CASSQRQSPLNYGYTF

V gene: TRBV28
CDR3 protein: CASAADRAGSPLHF

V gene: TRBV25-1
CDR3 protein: CASSEYMGGRRAEQYF

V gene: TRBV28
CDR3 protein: CASTDAGGETQYF

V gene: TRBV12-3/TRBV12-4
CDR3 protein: CASSFLYEQYF

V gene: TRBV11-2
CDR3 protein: CASTPNGGDVGTNEKLFF

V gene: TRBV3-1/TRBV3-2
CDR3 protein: CASSQLQYVSDSDGYTF

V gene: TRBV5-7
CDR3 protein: CASPTGPKTYF

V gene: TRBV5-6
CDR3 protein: CASSSPGSGGDEQYF

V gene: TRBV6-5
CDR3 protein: CATYQGRGVGYGYTF

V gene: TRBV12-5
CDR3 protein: CASDNGGVLSTDTQYF

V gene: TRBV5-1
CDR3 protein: CASTAETGLSYEQYF

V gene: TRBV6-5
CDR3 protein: CASSYAKGAEDGYTF

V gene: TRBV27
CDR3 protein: CASSSRPPGSRSPLHF

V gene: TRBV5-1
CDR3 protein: CASSLTSGGGREQYF

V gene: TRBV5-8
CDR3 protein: CASSSPLTGSQPQHF

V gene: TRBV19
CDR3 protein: CASSIDLLGSLSNQPQHF